A selection of T cell receptor beta chains follows, all from one sample in a study of STAT5B mutations in CD4+ large granular lymphocyte leukemia. Profiling relied on immunoSEQ multiplex PCR, and the TCRdb table lists in-frame clones only, not all of them. The sample lists around 30,000 clones; roughly 74% were seen once. The sample comprised CD4+ T cells from blood buffy coats. These receptors were obtained from a human donor in good health. The CDR3 runs from the conserved cysteine through the conserved F or W. D genes are given only for firm matches. The size field is filled for only some rows; it gives once, few, many or a size class.

j_call: TRBJ2-7; d_call: TRBD1; v_call: TRBV6-1; clone_size: few; cdr3_nt: TGTGCCAGCAGTGTACAGGGGTCGGCCTACGAGCAGTACTTC; cdr3_aa: CASSVQGSAYEQYF
j_call: TRBJ2-1; d_call: .; v_call: TRBV5-1; clone_size: .; cdr3_nt: TGCGCCAGCAGCCGGGCAGTAGTGAGCTCCTACAATGAGCAGTTCTTC; cdr3_aa: CASSRAVVSSYNEQFF
j_call: TRBJ1-1; d_call: .; v_call: TRBV7-9; clone_size: .; cdr3_nt: TGTGCCAGCAGCACGGGACCGACGAGGATAGCTTTCTTT; cdr3_aa: CASSTGPTRIAFF
j_call: TRBJ2-2; d_call: .; v_call: TRBV2; clone_size: few; cdr3_nt: TGTGCCAGCAGACTCAACAGGGAAACCGGGGAGCTGTTTTTT; cdr3_aa: CASRLNRETGELFF
j_call: TRBJ2-1; d_call: TRBD1; v_call: TRBV13; clone_size: .; cdr3_nt: TGTGCCAGCAGCTCCACACTAACACAGGGGGCGTACCACAATGAGCAGTTCTTC; cdr3_aa: CASSSTLTQGAYHNEQFF
j_call: TRBJ2-2; d_call: TRBD2; v_call: TRBV19; clone_size: .; cdr3_nt: TGTGCCAGTAGTGGATGGACTAGCGTAAACACCGGGGAGCTGTTTTTT; cdr3_aa: CASSGWTSVNTGELFF
j_call: TRBJ2-2; d_call: TRBD1; v_call: TRBV6-1; clone_size: .; cdr3_nt: TGTGCCAGCAGTCGACAGGGGGCAACCGGGGAGCTGTTTTTT; cdr3_aa: CASSRQGATGELFF
j_call: TRBJ2-1; d_call: .; v_call: TRBV5-1; clone_size: .; cdr3_nt: TGCGCCAGCAGCTTGGCCCCGGACTCAAAGCAGTTCTTC; cdr3_aa: CASSLAPDSKQFF
j_call: TRBJ2-4; d_call: TRBD1; v_call: TRBV9; clone_size: .; cdr3_nt: TGTGCCAGCAGTCGGGACCGGGACAGCAAAAACATTCAGTACTTC; cdr3_aa: CASSRDRDSKNIQYF
j_call: TRBJ1-2; d_call: .; v_call: TRBV7-9; clone_size: .; cdr3_nt: TGTGCCAGCAGCCCCGTCTTGGGTGGCTACACCTTC; cdr3_aa: CASSPVLGGYTF
j_call: TRBJ1-1; d_call: .; v_call: TRBV28; clone_size: .; cdr3_nt: TGTGCCAGCAGTACCGACAGTATGAACACTGAAGCTTTCTTT; cdr3_aa: CASSTDSMNTEAFF
j_call: TRBJ2-1; d_call: .; v_call: TRBV5-4; clone_size: .; cdr3_nt: TGTGCCAGCAGCTTCCGTCCCGGCTCCTACAATGAGCAGTTCTTC; cdr3_aa: CASSFRPGSYNEQFF
j_call: TRBJ1-2; d_call: .; v_call: TRBV10-3; clone_size: few; cdr3_nt: TGTGCCATCAGTGAGTCTTCCGGACAGCATGGCTACACCTTC; cdr3_aa: CAISESSGQHGYTF
j_call: TRBJ1-2; d_call: .; v_call: TRBV11-1; clone_size: .; cdr3_nt: TGTGCCAGCAGCCCCTCTACACTGAACTATGGCTACACCTTC; cdr3_aa: CASSPSTLNYGYTF
j_call: TRBJ2-5; d_call: TRBD2; v_call: TRBV6-5; clone_size: .; cdr3_nt: TGTGCCAGCAGTAACTTAGACGGGGGGAGGGAGACCCAGTACTTC; cdr3_aa: CASSNLDGGRETQYF
j_call: TRBJ2-7; d_call: .; v_call: TRBV5-6; clone_size: .; cdr3_nt: TGTGCCAGCAGCTTGTTCGGCAGTCCTTCCTACTCCTACGAGCAGTACTTC; cdr3_aa: CASSLFGSPSYSYEQYF
j_call: TRBJ1-1; d_call: .; v_call: TRBV11-2; clone_size: few; cdr3_nt: TGTGCCAGCAGCTTAACACCCCCTAGAAAAACTGAAGCTTTCTTT; cdr3_aa: CASSLTPPRKTEAFF
j_call: TRBJ2-7; d_call: TRBD2; v_call: TRBV14; clone_size: few; cdr3_nt: TGTGCCAGCAGCCAGGGGACTAGCCGGGAGTACTTC; cdr3_aa: CASSQGTSREYF
j_call: TRBJ2-5; d_call: .; v_call: TRBV6-6; clone_size: .; cdr3_nt: TGTGCCAGCAGTTATGTAGCCGGGGGGCTTCAAGAGACCCAGTACTTC; cdr3_aa: CASSYVAGGLQETQYF
j_call: TRBJ1-5; d_call: .; v_call: TRBV5-1; clone_size: .; cdr3_nt: TGCGCCAGCAGCTTGTTTGGCGCGAGCAATCAGCCCCAGCATTTT; cdr3_aa: CASSLFGASNQPQHF